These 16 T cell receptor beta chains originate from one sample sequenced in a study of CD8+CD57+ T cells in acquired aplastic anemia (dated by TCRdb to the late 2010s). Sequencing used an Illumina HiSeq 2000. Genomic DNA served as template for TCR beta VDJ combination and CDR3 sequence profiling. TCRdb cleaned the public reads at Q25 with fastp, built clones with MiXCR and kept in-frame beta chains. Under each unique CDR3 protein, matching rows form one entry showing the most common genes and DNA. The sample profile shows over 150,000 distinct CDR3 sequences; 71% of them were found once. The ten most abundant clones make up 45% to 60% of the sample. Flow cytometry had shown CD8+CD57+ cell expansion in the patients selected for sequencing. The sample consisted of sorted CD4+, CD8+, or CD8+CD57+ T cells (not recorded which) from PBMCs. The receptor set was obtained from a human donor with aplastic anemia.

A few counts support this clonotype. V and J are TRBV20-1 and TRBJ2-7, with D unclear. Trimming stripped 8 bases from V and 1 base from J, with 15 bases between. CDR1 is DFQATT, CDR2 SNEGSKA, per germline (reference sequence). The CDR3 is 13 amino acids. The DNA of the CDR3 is TGCAGTATTCTGGCCGATACGTCCTACGAGCAGTACTTC. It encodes CSILADTSYEQYF.

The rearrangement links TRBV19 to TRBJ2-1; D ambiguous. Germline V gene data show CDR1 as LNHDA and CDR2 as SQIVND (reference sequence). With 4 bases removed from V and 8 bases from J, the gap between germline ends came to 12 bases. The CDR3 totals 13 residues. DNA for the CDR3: TGTGCCAGTAGTAAAAACAGTTTGTATGAGCAGTTCTTC. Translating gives CASSKNSLYEQFF.

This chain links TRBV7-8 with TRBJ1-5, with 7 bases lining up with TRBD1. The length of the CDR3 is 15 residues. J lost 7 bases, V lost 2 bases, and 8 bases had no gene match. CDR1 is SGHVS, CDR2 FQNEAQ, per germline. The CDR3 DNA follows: TGTGCCAGCAGCTTAAACAGGGGCGAGGGACAGCCCCAGCATTTT. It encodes CASSLNRGEGQPQHF.

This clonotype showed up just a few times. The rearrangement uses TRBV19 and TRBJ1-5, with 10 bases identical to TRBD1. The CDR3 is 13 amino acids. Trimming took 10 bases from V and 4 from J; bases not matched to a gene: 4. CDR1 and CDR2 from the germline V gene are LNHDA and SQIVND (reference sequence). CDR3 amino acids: CATMDRGNQPQHF. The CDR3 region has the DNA TGTGCCACCATGGACAGGGGGAATCAGCCCCAGCATTTT.

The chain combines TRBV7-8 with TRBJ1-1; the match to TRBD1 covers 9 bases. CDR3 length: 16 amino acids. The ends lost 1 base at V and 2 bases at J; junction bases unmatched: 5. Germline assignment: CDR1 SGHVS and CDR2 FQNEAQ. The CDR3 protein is CASSLELTGGNTEAFF. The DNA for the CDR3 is TGTGCCAGCAGCTTAGAACTTACAGGGGGCAACACTGAAGCTTTCTTT.

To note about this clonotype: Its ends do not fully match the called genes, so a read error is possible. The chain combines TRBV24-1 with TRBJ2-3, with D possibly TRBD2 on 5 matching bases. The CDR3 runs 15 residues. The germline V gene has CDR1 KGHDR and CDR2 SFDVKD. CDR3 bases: TGTGCCACCAGTGACGTCTATCCTAGCACAGATACGCAGGATTTT. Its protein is CATSDVYPSTDTQDF.

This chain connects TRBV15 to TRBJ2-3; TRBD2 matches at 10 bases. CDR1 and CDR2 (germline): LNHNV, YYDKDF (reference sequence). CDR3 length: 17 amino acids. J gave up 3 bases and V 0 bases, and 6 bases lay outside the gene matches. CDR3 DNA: TGTGCCACCAGCAGAGAGGGTAGCGGGGGGTGGACAGATACGCAGTATTTT. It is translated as CATSREGSGGWTDTQYF.

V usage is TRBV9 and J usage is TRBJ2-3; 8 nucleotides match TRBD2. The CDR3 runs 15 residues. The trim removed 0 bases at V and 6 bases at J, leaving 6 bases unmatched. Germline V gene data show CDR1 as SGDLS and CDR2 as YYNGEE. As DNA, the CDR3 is TGTGCCAGCAGCGTAGTCACTAGCGGCCGGGATACGCAGTATTTT. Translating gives CASSVVTSGRDTQYF.

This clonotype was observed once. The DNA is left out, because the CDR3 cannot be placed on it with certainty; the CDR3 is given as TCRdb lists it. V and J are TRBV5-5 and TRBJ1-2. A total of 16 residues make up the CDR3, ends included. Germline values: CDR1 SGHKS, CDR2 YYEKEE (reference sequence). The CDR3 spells CASSLVRNEQFFGYTF.

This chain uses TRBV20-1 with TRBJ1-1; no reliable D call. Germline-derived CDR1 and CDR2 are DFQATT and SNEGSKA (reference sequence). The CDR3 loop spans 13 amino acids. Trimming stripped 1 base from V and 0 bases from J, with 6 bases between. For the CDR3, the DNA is TGCAGTGCTAGAGTGCGGGTGAACACTGAAGCTTTCTTT. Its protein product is CSARVRVNTEAFF.

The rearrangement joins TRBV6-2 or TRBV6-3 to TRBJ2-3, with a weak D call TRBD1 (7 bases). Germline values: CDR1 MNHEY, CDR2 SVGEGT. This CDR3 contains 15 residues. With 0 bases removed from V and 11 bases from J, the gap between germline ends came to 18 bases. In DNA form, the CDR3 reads TGTGCCAGCAGTTACTCGGAGGGGGCGCACAATGAGCAGTATTTT. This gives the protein CASSYSEGAHNEQYF.

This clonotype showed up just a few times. This CDR3 reads CASSLDVANTGELFF. The CDR3 DNA is TGCGCCAGCAGCTTGGATGTCGCGAACACCGGGGAGCTGTTTTTT. V gene TRBV5-1 combines with J gene TRBJ2-2, with D hard to call. Trimming took off 0 bases at V and 0 bases at J, with 6 bases between the two ends. The CDR3 loop spans 15 amino acids. In germline, CDR1 is SGHRS, CDR2 YFSETQ. The full variable domain, with the rest looked up from reference TRBV5-1 and TRBJ2-2, is KAGVTQTPRYLIKTRGQQVTLSCSPISGHRSVSWYQQTPGQGLQFLFEYFSETQRNKGNFPGRFSGRQFSNSRSEMNVSTLELGDSALYLCASSLDVANTGELFFGEGSRLTVL.

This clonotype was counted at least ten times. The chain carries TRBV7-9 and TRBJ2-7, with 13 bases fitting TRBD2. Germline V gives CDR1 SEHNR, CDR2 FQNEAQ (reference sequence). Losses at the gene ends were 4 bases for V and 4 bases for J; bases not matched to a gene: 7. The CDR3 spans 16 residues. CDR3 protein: CASSSHGLAGEYEQYF. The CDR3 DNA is TGTGCCAGCAGCTCCCACGGACTAGCGGGAGAATACGAGCAGTACTTC.

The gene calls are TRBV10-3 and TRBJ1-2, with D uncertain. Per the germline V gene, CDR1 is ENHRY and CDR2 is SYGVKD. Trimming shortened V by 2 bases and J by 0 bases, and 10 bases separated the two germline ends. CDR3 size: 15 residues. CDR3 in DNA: TGTGCCATCAGTGAGGTTCAGTTAGCTAACTATGGCTACACCTTC. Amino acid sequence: CAISEVQLANYGYTF.

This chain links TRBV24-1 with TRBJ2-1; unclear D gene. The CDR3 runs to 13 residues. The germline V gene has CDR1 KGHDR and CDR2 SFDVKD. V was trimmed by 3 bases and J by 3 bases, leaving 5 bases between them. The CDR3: CATSDLHYNEQFF. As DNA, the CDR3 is TGTGCCACCAGTGATCTGCACTACAATGAGCAGTTCTTC.

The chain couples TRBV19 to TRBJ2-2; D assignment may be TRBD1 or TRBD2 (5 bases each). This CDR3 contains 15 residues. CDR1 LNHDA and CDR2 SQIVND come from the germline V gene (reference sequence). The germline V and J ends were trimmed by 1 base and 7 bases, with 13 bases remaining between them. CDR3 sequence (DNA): TGTGCCAGTAGTATAGTGGGGGACCTAGGCGGGGAGCTGTTTTTT. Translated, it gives CASSIVGDLGGELFF.